Following are 21 T cell receptor beta chains from one sample sequenced in a study of cytomegalovirus exposure and HLA in healthy donors listed by TCRdb under 2017. Receptor amplification or capture employed the immunoSEQ multiplex PCR assay. The multiplex PCR relied on a mix of 60 forward primers for TCR Vbeta segments and 13 reverse primers for TCR Jbeta segments. Entries here come from immuneACCESS through TCRdb and include only in-frame sequences with V and J called. Some clones fail to appear in such tables; in the studies checked, an unresolved V gene covers under half of the shortfall, and the cause of the remainder is unknown. This sample is represented by about 86,000 clones; over 70% of them were singletons. Approximately 7.8% of the sample comes from the top ten. What was sequenced was PBMCs. Every receptor here comes from a man in his 60s in good health and CMV-seronegative.

This clone came up a few times. V gene TRBV27 combines with J gene TRBJ2-5; 13 bases map to TRBD2. J was trimmed by 5 bases and V by 6 bases; bases with no gene match: 6. Germline CDR1 reads MNHEY; CDR2 reads SMNVEV (reference sequence). The CDR3 is 15 residues long. For the CDR3, the DNA is TGTGCCAGCAGGGGACTAGCGGGGAATGGGGAGACCCAGTACTTC. Amino acid sequence: CASRGLAGNGETQYF.

This clone was picked up one time. The CDR3 protein is CASSNTGHQGNSPLHF. The CDR3 bases are TGTGCCAGTAGTAACACCGGACACCAAGGAAATTCACCCCTCCACTTT. The chain couples TRBV19 to TRBJ1-6, with D perhaps TRBD1 (5 bases). The length of the CDR3 is 16 residues. Germline CDR1 reads LNHDA; CDR2 reads SQIVND (reference sequence). The V and J ends lost 4 bases and 7 bases respectively, with 17 bases between them.

The rearrangement links TRBV10-1 to TRBJ2-1; 7 bases fit TRBD2. Germline trimming cut 2 bases from V and 3 bases from J; bases unmatched to any gene: 1. CDR3 length: 14 amino acids. CDR1 WNHNN and CDR2 SYGVQD come from the germline V gene (reference sequence). The CDR3: CASSEAGVYNEQFF. The CDR3 nucleotides are TGCGCCAGCAGTGAGGCGGGAGTCTACAATGAGCAGTTCTTC.

This clone appeared a few times. The CDR3 loop reads CASSLREELFF. The CDR3 nucleotides are TGCGCCAGCAGCTTGCGGGAGGAGCTGTTTTTT. The chain links TRBV5-1 to TRBJ2-2, with D possibly matching TRBD2 (5 bases). This CDR3 has 11 residues. Germline CDR1 is SGHRS and CDR2 is YFSETQ. The ends were cut back, 1 base at V and 10 bases at J, with 5 bases in the middle.

J is TRBJ2-2 and V is TRBV6-6; TRBD1 matches at 10 bases. Trimming removed 4 bases from V and 4 bases from J; junction bases left unmatched: 3. The CDR3 runs to 15 residues. Germline V CDR1 and CDR2: MNHNY, SVGAGI (reference sequence). The DNA of the CDR3 is TGTGCCAGCAGTTCACGGGACAGGGGCACCGGGGAGCTGTTTTTT. This encodes CASSSRDRGTGELFF.

The chain is built from TRBV15 and TRBJ1-5; 10 bases are shared with TRBD1. This CDR3 is 16 amino acids long. The germline CDR1 and CDR2 sequences are LNHNV and YYDKDF (reference sequence). V trimming: 1 base; J trimming: 7 bases; junction bases outside the gene matches: 7. CDR3 nucleotides: TGTGCCACCAGCAGAGCTACGACAGGGGGCTGGCAGCCCCAGCATTTT. Amino acids: CATSRATTGGWQPQHF.

This clone was observed a single time. The gene calls are TRBV7-6 and TRBJ2-1; TRBD2 aligns across 11 bases. Germline V lookup: CDR1 SGHVS, CDR2 FNYEAQ. This CDR3 comprises 19 residues. The J segment lost 9 bases and the V segment lost 3 bases, leaving 19 bases of the junction unmatched. DNA for the CDR3: TGTGCCAGCAGCTTTAAGGCCCCAGGAACTAGCGGGGGAATGGGTGAGCAGTTCTTC. It codes for CASSFKAPGTSGGMGEQFF.

V is TRBV23-1 and J is TRBJ1-5, with 10 positions matching TRBD1. TRBV23-1 is an ORF; its function is uncertain. The junction had 6 bases not matched to a gene; V was cut back by 4 bases and J by 6 bases. The CDR3 extends over 15 amino acids. Here the CDR3 reads CASSPGTGVGQPQHF. CDR3 in DNA: TGCGCCAGCAGTCCCGGGACAGGGGTGGGTCAGCCCCAGCATTTT.

V and J are TRBV5-1 and TRBJ1-2, with 10 nucleotides matching TRBD1. CDR1 is SGHRS, CDR2 YFSETQ, per germline. The CDR3 is 15 amino acids. Trimming cost V 3 bases and J 4 bases; bases outside gene matches: 6. The CDR3 reads CASSSRQGAPYGYTF. The CDR3, as DNA: TGCGCCAGCAGCTCAAGACAGGGGGCCCCCTATGGCTACACCTTC.

The chain has TRBV4-2 and TRBJ2-3, with no clear D. Trimming removed 3 bases from V and 0 bases from J, with 10 bases in between. Germline V gene lookup returns CDR1 LGHNA and CDR2 YNFKEQ. CDR3 length: 15 amino acids. The CDR3 DNA reads as TGTGCCAGCAGCCAGGAGATTACTAGCACAGATACGCAGTATTTT. Translating gives CASSQEITSTDTQYF.

The chain is built from TRBV19 and TRBJ2-1; 9 bases fit TRBD2. CDR1 and CDR2 (germline): LNHDA, SQIVND (reference sequence). The CDR3 loop spans 21 amino acids. Trimming took 7 bases from V and 8 from J; bases not matched to a gene: 30. As DNA, the CDR3 is TGTGCCAGTACCAACCCATGCCGGGGAAAGGAGCGGGGGGAGTCGTGCCATGAGCAGTTCTTC. Protein product: CASTNPCRGKERGESCHEQFF.

The gene calls are TRBV6-6 and TRBJ2-2; 7 bases align to TRBD1. Germline assignment: CDR1 MNHNY and CDR2 SVGAGI (reference sequence). V was clipped by 7 bases and J by 7 bases; unmatched bases: 9. The CDR3 extends over 14 amino acids. CDR3: CASNTGARSGELFF. The CDR3 DNA reads TGTGCCAGCAATACAGGGGCGCGGAGCGGGGAGCTGTTTTTT.

This clone has only a few counts. The chain links TRBV30 to TRBJ2-7; 8 nucleotides line up with TRBD1. The CDR3 contains 13 residues. V shed 8 bases and J 5 bases; nucleotides not matched to a gene: 11. Germline CDR1 reads GTSNPN; CDR2 reads SVGIG (reference sequence). In DNA, the CDR3 is TGTGCCCGCGCCGACAGGGGTAGGAACGAGCAGTACTTC. Translation: CARADRGRNEQYF.

This chain links TRBV5-1 with TRBJ2-3, with D maybe TRBD1 (5 bases). In germline, CDR1 is SGHRS, CDR2 YFSETQ. The CDR3 covers 14 residues. V gave up 5 bases and J gave up 2 bases, with 12 bases separating them. The CDR3 nucleotides are TGCGCCAGCAGTACAGGATTCGACACAGATACGCAGTATTTT. This sequence encodes CASSTGFDTDTQYF.

The chain recombines TRBV25-1 with TRBJ2-7; 12 bases are a match to TRBD2. Germline V gene data show CDR1 as MGHDK and CDR2 as SYGVNS. V dropped 6 bases and J dropped 5; count of bases not matched to a gene: 5. This CDR3 is built from 14 residues. CDR3 coding DNA: TGTGCCAGCAGGACTAGCGGGAGTATCCACGAGCAGTACTTC. It is translated as CASRTSGSIHEQYF.

The V and J genes are TRBV18 and TRBJ2-5; weak D call: TRBD2 (5 bases). Per germline, CDR1 KGHSH and CDR2 LQKENI. Trimming took off 3 bases at V and 5 bases at J, with 13 bases between the two ends. The CDR3 has 14 amino acids. CDR3 DNA: TGTGCCAGCTCACCGGAGAGGGATGTGGAGACCCAGTACTTC. This encodes CASSPERDVETQYF.

This sequence joins TRBV5-1 and TRBJ2-7, with 9 nucleotides matching TRBD1. The CDR3 consists of 17 residues. J was trimmed by 4 bases and V by 1 base; bases with no gene match: 12. CDR1 and CDR2 from the germline V gene are SGHRS and YFSETQ. CDR3 protein: CASSLLRLRTGVYEQYF. CDR3 DNA: TGCGCCAGCAGCTTGCTCCGTTTAAGGACAGGGGTTTACGAGCAGTACTTC.

The rearrangement joins TRBV4-2 to TRBJ2-1, with 8 bases lining up with TRBD2. The CDR3 runs 19 residues. V shed 1 base and J 3 bases; nucleotides not matched to a gene: 14. Germline CDR1 reads LGHNA; CDR2 reads YNFKEQ. CDR3 protein: CASSQAHPSSGSIYNEQFF. The CDR3 region has the DNA TGTGCCAGCAGCCAAGCCCACCCGAGCAGCGGGAGCATCTACAATGAGCAGTTCTTC.

This chain connects TRBV7-9 to TRBJ2-3; unclear D gene. The CDR3 totals 13 residues. The V and J ends lost 5 bases and 0 bases respectively, with 6 bases between them. CDR1 and CDR2 (germline): SEHNR, FQNEAQ (reference sequence). The CDR3 region has the DNA TGTGCCAGCAGCCCAGGAAGCACAGATACGCAGTATTTT. It codes for CASSPGSTDTQYF.

V is TRBV28 and J is TRBJ2-7; D may be TRBD1 (5 bases). Per the germline V gene, CDR1 is MDHEN and CDR2 is SYDVKM. This CDR3 comprises 15 residues. V was shortened by 6 bases and J by 0 bases, with 15 bases between the two germline ends. The CDR3 nucleotides read TGTGCCAGCAGAACGACAGTACCGAGCTCCTACGAGCAGTACTTC. Translated: CASRTTVPSSYEQYF.

The V gene is TRBV7-2, the J gene TRBJ2-3, with a tentative D call TRBD2 (6 bases). The CDR3 sequence is 15 residues long. V gave up 2 bases and J gave up 3 bases, with 12 bases separating them. Germline V lookup: CDR1 SGHTA, CDR2 FQGNSA. The CDR3 coding sequence is TGTGCCAGCAGCTTATCGGCAGGGAGGACAGATACGCAGTATTTT. Its translation: CASSLSAGRTDTQYF.